A single sample gave rise to the 26 T cell receptor beta chains below, sequenced in a study of blood T cell repertoires in COVID-19. Sequenced by immunoSEQ multiplex PCR; TCRdb stores in-frame clones only, minus some. The table shows 400,000 to 550,000 clones, with roughly 85% occurring only once. The sequenced sample was PBMCs or T cells enriched from blood (not recorded which). The receptors originated from a woman aged 18-29 years with acute COVID-19.

V is TRBV4-1 and J is TRBJ1-4, with D possibly matching TRBD1 (5 bases). V lost 0 bases to trimming and J lost 2 bases, with 13 bases between them. The CDR3 is 17 amino acids. The germline V gene has CDR1 MGHRA and CDR2 YSYEKL. The CDR3: CASSQDTGRATNEKLFF. The CDR3 nucleotides are TGCGCCAGCAGCCAAGACACCGGCAGGGCCACTAATGAAAAACTGTTTTTT.

The V gene is TRBV3-1 (or the pseudogene TRBV3-2), the J gene TRBJ2-1; D call uncertain. V dropped 1 base and J dropped 5 bases, with 12 bases sitting between them. CDR3 length: 15 residues. Germline CDR1 reads LGHDT; CDR2 reads YNNKEL (reference sequence). DNA for the CDR3: TGTGCCAGCAGCCAAGGGCCCCCGGCGGACAATGAGCAGTTCTTC. It encodes CASSQGPPADNEQFF.

CDR3 in amino acids: CASSQGGKLSGNTIYF. The CDR3 DNA sequence: TGTGCCAGCAGCCAAGGGGGCAAACTCTCTGGAAACACCATATATTTT. V and J are TRBV3-1 (or the pseudogene TRBV3-2) and TRBJ1-3; D possibly corresponds to TRBD1 (5 bases). Between the trimmed V and J ends, which lost 1 base and 0 bases, there was a span of 10 bases. CDR3 length equals 16 residues. Germline CDR1 and CDR2: LGHDT and YNNKEL (reference sequence).

The chain recombines TRBV9 with TRBJ1-6; the match to TRBD1 covers 7 bases. Looked up from germline, CDR1 is SGDLS and CDR2 is YYNGEE. With 0 bases clipped from V and 0 bases from J, the junction kept 0 bases outside the gene matches. The CDR3 covers 16 residues. The CDR3 DNA reads as TGTGCCAGCAGCGTAGGGGACAGCTCCTATAATTCACCCCTCCACTTT. This gives the protein CASSVGDSSYNSPLHF. Based on the CDR3 plus reference TRBV9 and TRBJ1-6, the full variable domain is DSGVTQTPKHLITATGQRVTLRCSPRSGDLSVYWYQQSLDQGLQFLIQYYNGEERAKGNILERFSAQQFPDLHSELNLSSLELGDSALYFCASSVGDSSYNSPLHFGNGTRLTVT.

The chain links TRBV7-9 to TRBJ1-1; 8 bases are a match to TRBD1. The CDR3 is 12 residues long. The J segment lost 7 bases and the V segment lost 9 bases, leaving 7 bases of the junction unmatched. Germline assignment: CDR1 SEHNR and CDR2 FQNEAQ (reference sequence). CDR3 nucleotide sequence: TGTGCCAGTAGACAGGGGAATTATGAAGCTTTCTTT. This gives the protein CASRQGNYEAFF.

This rearrangement joins TRBV13 to TRBJ2-7, with 8 bases identical to TRBD1. V was clipped by 6 bases and J by 3 bases; unmatched bases: 10. The CDR3 loop spans 15 amino acids. Germline V gene data show CDR1 as PRHDT and CDR2 as FYEKMQ (reference sequence). The CDR3 loop is CASSVKDRVFYEQYF. The CDR3 DNA follows: TGTGCCAGCAGTGTAAAGGACAGGGTCTTCTACGAGCAGTACTTC.

In the case of this clone: This specimen includes other DNA sequences encoding the same CDR3. The genes are TRBV9 and TRBJ2-2; D not certain. V lost 0 bases to trimming and J lost 7 bases, with 4 bases between them. This CDR3 contains 12 residues. Germline CDR1 SGDLS, CDR2 YYNGEE. The CDR3 sequence: CASSVVNGELFF. As DNA, the CDR3 is TGTGCCAGCAGCGTAGTTAACGGGGAGCTGTTTTTT. Looking up the rest from reference TRBV9 and TRBJ2-2 gives the full variable domain: DSGVTQTPKHLITATGQRVTLRCSPRSGDLSVYWYQQSLDQGLQFLIQYYNGEERAKGNILERFSAQQFPDLHSELNLSSLELGDSALYFCASSVVNGELFFGEGSRLTVL.

The genes are TRBV24-1 and TRBJ2-6; 7 bases align to TRBD1. The CDR3 covers 17 residues. With 4 bases clipped from V and 0 bases from J, the junction kept 5 bases outside the gene matches. From germline, CDR1 is KGHDR and CDR2 SFDVKD. CDR3 protein: CATSDRTGPSGANVLTF. CDR3 DNA sequence: TGTGCCACCAGTGACCGGACAGGTCCCTCTGGGGCCAACGTCCTGACTTTC.

The J gene is TRBJ1-1, the V gene TRBV5-1, with D perhaps TRBD1 (6 bases). Germline V lookup: CDR1 SGHRS, CDR2 YFSETQ. The CDR3 has 13 amino acids. V was trimmed by 4 bases and J by 3 bases, leaving 10 bases between them. The CDR3 DNA sequence: TGCGCCAGCAGCCTCCGGACAGACACTGAAGCTTTCTTT. It encodes CASSLRTDTEAFF.

V and J are TRBV14 and TRBJ1-4; D is perhaps TRBD1 (6 bases). The CDR3 runs to 15 residues. CDR1 is SGHDN and CDR2 is FVKESK in the germline V gene. V was shortened by 4 bases and J by 1 base, with 10 bases between the two germline ends. Here the CDR3 reads CASSRVTGTNEKLFF. CDR3 coding DNA: TGTGCCAGCAGCCGGGTGACAGGAACTAATGAAAAACTGTTTTTT. The full variable domain, rest sourced from reference TRBV14 and TRBJ1-4, is EAGVTQFPSHSVIEKGQTVTLRCDPISGHDNLYWYRRVMGKEIKFLLHFVKESKQDESGMPNNRFLAERTGGTYSTLKVQPAELEDSGVYFCASSRVTGTNEKLFFGSGTQLSVL.

This rearrangement joins TRBV3-1 (or the pseudogene TRBV3-2) to TRBJ2-7, with 10 bases matching TRBD2. Germline trimming cut 5 bases from V and 2 bases from J; bases unmatched to any gene: 3. Germline V gives CDR1 LGHDT, CDR2 YNNKEL (reference sequence). The CDR3 has 14 amino acids. CDR3 in DNA: TGTGCCAGCAGCATCCTAGCGGGAGCCTACGAGCAGTACTTC. This encodes CASSILAGAYEQYF.

The chain recombines TRBV3-1 (or the pseudogene TRBV3-2) with TRBJ2-1, with TRBD1 identical over 7 bases. The V and J ends lost 0 bases and 3 bases, in that order; junction bases with no gene match: 11. The CDR3 totals 18 residues. Germline V gene sequence: CDR1 LGHDT, CDR2 YNNKEL (reference sequence). The CDR3 region is CASSQDPRTGANYNEQFF. In DNA, the CDR3 is TGTGCCAGCAGCCAAGACCCAAGGACAGGTGCGAACTACAATGAGCAGTTCTTC.

The CDR3 reads CASSPGRAGGNSPLHF. The CDR3 nucleotides read TGCGCCAGCAGCCCTGGAAGGGCAGGGGGCAATTCACCCCTCCACTTT. The J gene is TRBJ1-6, the V gene TRBV5-1; TRBD1 agrees at 8 bases. The V gene's germline CDR1 is SGHRS and CDR2 YFSETQ. This CDR3 is 16 amino acids long. Losses at the gene ends were 4 bases for V and 7 bases for J; bases not matched to a gene: 10.

The rearrangement links TRBV4-1 to TRBJ2-1, with 7 bases aligning to TRBD1. This CDR3 contains 16 residues. The ends lost 2 bases at V and 4 bases at J; junction bases unmatched: 8. The V gene's germline CDR1 is MGHRA and CDR2 YSYEKL. Written as DNA, the CDR3 is TGCGCCAGCAGCCAAAATAGGGGGCAGGGATACAATGAGCAGTTCTTC. It translates to CASSQNRGQGYNEQFF.

The chain employs TRBV7-9 and TRBJ2-3; 9 nucleotides agree with TRBD2. V lost 5 bases, J lost 0 bases, and 12 bases stayed unmatched. The CDR3 runs 18 residues. Germline-derived CDR1 and CDR2 are SEHNR and FQNEAQ (reference sequence). For the CDR3, the DNA is TGTGCCAGCAGCCCCATGGGCTCCGGGACTAGCAGCACAGATACGCAGTATTTT. Amino acid sequence: CASSPMGSGTSSTDTQYF.

The V and J genes are TRBV6-2 or TRBV6-3 and TRBJ1-4, with D tentatively TRBD1 (6 bases). V was shortened by 0 bases and J by 6 bases, with 14 bases between the two germline ends. Germline-derived CDR1 and CDR2 are MNHEY and SVGEGT. The CDR3 totals 16 residues. The CDR3 region has the DNA TGTGCCAGCAGTTACTCAGCAGGGGAAGTCGATGAAAAACTGTTTTTT. Translated: CASSYSAGEVDEKLFF.

The chain recombines TRBV29-1 with TRBJ2-5; 7 bases map to TRBD2. CDR1 SQVTM and CDR2 ANQGSEA come from the germline V gene. The CDR3 is 11 residues long. V shed 7 bases and J 4 bases; nucleotides not matched to a gene: 3. This CDR3 is CSAAGSETQYF. The CDR3 DNA reads as TGCAGCGCAGCGGGATCAGAGACCCAGTACTTC.

This clone has just one count. The chain combines TRBV10-3 with TRBJ1-4; D possibly corresponds to TRBD1 (5 bases). Trimming took 6 bases from V and 6 from J, leaving 11 bases between them. Germline lookup yields CDR1 ENHRY and CDR2 SYGVKD. This CDR3 spans 13 amino acids. CDR3 amino acids: CAISTGRDEKLFF. CDR3 coding DNA: TGTGCCATCAGCACAGGACGCGATGAAAAACTGTTTTTT.

The chain employs TRBV4-1 and TRBJ2-5, with 10 bases that match TRBD2. There are 14 residues in the CDR3. Germline V gene lookup returns CDR1 MGHRA and CDR2 YSYEKL. J lost 3 bases, V lost 4 bases, and 2 bases had no gene match. CDR3 bases: TGCGCCAGCAGCCGCGGACTAGCGGAAGAGACCCAGTACTTC. This encodes CASSRGLAEETQYF.

The V and J genes are TRBV18 and TRBJ2-3, with TRBD2 matching over 9 bases. J was trimmed by 5 bases and V by 1 base; bases with no gene match: 7. CDR1 KGHSH and CDR2 LQKENI come from the germline V gene. The CDR3 covers 16 residues. The CDR3 loop is CASSPRRTSVEDTQYF. The DNA of the CDR3 is TGTGCCAGCTCACCACGTAGGACTAGCGTGGAAGATACGCAGTATTTT.

This chain uses TRBV7-8 with TRBJ1-2, with 8 bases lining up with TRBD1. The CDR3 has 14 amino acids. V gave up 5 bases and J gave up 4 bases; unmatched junction bases: 6. The germline CDR1 and CDR2 sequences are SGHVS and FQNEAQ. The chain's CDR3 is CASSIGQGGYGYTF. The DNA of the CDR3 is TGTGCCAGCAGCATAGGACAGGGAGGCTATGGCTACACCTTC.

The sample holds one count of this clone. The same CDR3 is also encoded by other DNA sequences in this sample. V gene TRBV9 combines with J gene TRBJ2-3; perhaps TRBD2 as D (6 bases). This CDR3 has 14 residues. Germline V lookup: CDR1 SGDLS, CDR2 YYNGEE. The V gene lost 2 bases and the J gene lost 2 bases, with 9 bases spanning the gap. The CDR3 region has the DNA TGTGCCAGCAGCGTTAGCGGATCCACAGATACGCAGTATTTT. Translation: CASSVSGSTDTQYF.

J is TRBJ1-1 and V is TRBV5-1, with 10 bases that match TRBD1. V lost 2 bases, J lost 3 bases, and 4 bases stayed unmatched. The CDR3 extends over 15 amino acids. Germline CDR1 SGHRS, CDR2 YFSETQ. The CDR3 DNA is TGCGCCAGCAGCTTTCCCGGGACAGGGGACACTGAAGCTTTCTTT. Protein: CASSFPGTGDTEAFF.

In its sample, this clone was seen once. The V call is TRBV6-5, the J call TRBJ2-5; D remains ambiguous. V lost 7 bases and J 2 bases, leaving 8 bases between the germline ends. The CDR3 is 12 amino acids. Germline CDR1 reads MNHEY; CDR2 reads SVGAGI. The CDR3 region has the DNA TGTGCCAGCATCGGAGATCAAGAGACCCAGTACTTC. This encodes CASIGDQETQYF.

The chain links TRBV5-8 to TRBJ1-3; D perhaps matches TRBD1 (5 bases). V lost 2 bases to trimming and J lost 0 bases, with 21 bases between them. The CDR3 sequence is 19 residues long. Germline CDR1 reads SGHTS; CDR2 reads YDEGEE. This CDR3 is CASSLSVWGRSFSGNTIYF. The CDR3 DNA sequence: TGTGCCAGCAGCTTAAGTGTGTGGGGCAGAAGTTTCTCTGGAAACACCATATATTTT.

The chain has TRBV18 and TRBJ1-2, with a possible D match to TRBD1 (5 bases). CDR3 length equals 16 residues. The V end was cut by 2 bases, the J end by 0 bases, with 13 bases between. Germline assignment: CDR1 KGHSH and CDR2 LQKENI. The CDR3 DNA sequence: TGTGCCAGCTCACCAGAAAGGGGCAGATCTAACTATGGCTACACCTTC. Its translation is CASSPERGRSNYGYTF.